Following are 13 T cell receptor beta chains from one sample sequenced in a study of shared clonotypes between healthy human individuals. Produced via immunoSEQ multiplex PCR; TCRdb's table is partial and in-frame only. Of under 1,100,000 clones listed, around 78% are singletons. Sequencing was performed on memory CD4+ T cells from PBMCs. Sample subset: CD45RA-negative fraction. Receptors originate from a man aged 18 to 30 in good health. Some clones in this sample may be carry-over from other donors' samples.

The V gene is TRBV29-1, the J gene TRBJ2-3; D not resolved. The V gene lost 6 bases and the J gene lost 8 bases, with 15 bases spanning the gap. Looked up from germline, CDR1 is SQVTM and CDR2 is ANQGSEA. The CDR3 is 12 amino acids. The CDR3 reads CSVLQSAGTQYF. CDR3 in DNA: TGCAGCGTACTACAGTCAGCAGGTACGCAGTATTTT.

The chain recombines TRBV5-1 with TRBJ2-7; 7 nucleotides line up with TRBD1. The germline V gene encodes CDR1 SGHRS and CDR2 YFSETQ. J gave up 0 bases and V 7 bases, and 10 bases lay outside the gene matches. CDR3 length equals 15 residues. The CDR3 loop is CASSRVGTASYEQYF. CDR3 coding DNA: TGCGCCAGCTCGCGGGTGGGGACAGCCTCCTACGAGCAGTACTTC.

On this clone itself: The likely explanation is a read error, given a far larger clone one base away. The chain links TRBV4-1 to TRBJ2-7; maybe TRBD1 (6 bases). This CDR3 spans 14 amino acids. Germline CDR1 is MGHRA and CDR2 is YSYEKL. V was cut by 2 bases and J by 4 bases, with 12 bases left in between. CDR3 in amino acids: CASSQRVRGYEQYF. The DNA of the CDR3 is TGCGCCAGCAGCCAAAGAGTCAGGGGATACGAGCAGTACTTC.

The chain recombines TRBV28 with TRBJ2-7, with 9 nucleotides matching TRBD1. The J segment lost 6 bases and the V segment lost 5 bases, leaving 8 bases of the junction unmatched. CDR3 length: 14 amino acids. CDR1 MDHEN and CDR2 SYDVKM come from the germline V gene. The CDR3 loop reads CASSRGQGKGEQYF. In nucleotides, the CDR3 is TGTGCCAGCAGTCGGGGACAGGGCAAGGGCGAGCAGTACTTC.

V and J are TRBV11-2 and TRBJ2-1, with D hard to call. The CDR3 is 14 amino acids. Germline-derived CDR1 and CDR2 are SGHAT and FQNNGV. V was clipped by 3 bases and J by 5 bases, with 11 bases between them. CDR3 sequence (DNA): TGTGCCAGCAGCTTTGTAGCAACCAACAATGAGCAGTTCTTC. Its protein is CASSFVATNNEQFF.

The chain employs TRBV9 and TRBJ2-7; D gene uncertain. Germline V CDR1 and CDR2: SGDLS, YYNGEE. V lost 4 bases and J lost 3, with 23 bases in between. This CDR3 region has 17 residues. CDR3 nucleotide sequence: TGTGCCAGCAGCATTTTGAAAGGGCGTCTTAATAACTACGAGCAGTACTTC. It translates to CASSILKGRLNNYEQYF.

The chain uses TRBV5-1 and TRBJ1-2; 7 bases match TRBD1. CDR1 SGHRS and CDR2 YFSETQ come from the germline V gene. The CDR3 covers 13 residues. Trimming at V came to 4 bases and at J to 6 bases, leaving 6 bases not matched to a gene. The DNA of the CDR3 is TGCGCCAGCAGCCGAGGGGGCGGAGATGGCTACACCTTC. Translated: CASSRGGGDGYTF.

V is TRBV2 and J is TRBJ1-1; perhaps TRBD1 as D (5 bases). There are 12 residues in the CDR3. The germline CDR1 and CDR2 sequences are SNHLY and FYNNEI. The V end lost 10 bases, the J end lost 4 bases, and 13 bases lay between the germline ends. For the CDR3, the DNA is TGTGCCACCCGGGGCGGCGGCACTGAAGCTTTCTTT. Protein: CATRGGGTEAFF.

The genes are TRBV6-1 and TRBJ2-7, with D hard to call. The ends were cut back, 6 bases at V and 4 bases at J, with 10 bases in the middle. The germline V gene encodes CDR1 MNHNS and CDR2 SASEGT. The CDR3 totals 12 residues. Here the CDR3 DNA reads TGTGCCAGCAGGGGCGGAAGGTACGAGCAGTACTTC. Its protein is CASRGGRYEQYF.

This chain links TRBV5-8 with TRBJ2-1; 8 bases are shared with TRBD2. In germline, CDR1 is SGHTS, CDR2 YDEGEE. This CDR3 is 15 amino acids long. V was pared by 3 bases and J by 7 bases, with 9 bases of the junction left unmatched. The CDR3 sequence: CASSSWAGGMNEQFF. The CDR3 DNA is TGTGCCAGCAGCTCCTGGGCGGGAGGAATGAATGAGCAGTTCTTC. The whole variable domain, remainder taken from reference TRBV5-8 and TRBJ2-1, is EAGVTQSPTHLIKTRGQQATLRCSPISGHTSVYWYQQALGLGLQFLLWYDEGEERNRGNFPPRFSGRQFPNYSSELNVNALELEDSALYLCASSSWAGGMNEQFFGPGTRLTVL.

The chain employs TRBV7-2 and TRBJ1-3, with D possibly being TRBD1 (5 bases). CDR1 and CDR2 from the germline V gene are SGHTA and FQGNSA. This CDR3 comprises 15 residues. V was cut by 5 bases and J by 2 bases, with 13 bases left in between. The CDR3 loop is CASSRSGTAGNTIYF. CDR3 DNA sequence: TGTGCCAGCAGCCGATCCGGGACTGCTGGAAACACCATATATTTT.

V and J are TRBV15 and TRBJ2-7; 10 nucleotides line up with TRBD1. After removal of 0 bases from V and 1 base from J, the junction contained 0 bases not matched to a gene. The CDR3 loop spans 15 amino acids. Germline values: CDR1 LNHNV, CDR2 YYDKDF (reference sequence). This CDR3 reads CATSREGQGSYEQYF. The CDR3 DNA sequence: TGTGCCACCAGCAGAGAGGGACAGGGGTCCTACGAGCAGTACTTC. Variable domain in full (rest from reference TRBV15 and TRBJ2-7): DAMVIQNPRYQVTQFGKPVTLSCSQTLNHNVMYWYQQKSSQAPKLLFHYYDKDFNNEADTPDNFQSRRPNTSFCFLDIRSPGLGDTAMYLCATSREGQGSYEQYFGPGTRLTVT.

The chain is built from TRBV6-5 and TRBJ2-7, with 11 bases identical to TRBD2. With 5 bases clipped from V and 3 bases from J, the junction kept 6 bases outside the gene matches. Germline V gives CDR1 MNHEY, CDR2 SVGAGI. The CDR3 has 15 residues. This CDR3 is CASSPPSGRIYEQYF. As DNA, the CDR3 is TGTGCCAGCAGTCCCCCTAGCGGGAGGATCTACGAGCAGTACTTC.